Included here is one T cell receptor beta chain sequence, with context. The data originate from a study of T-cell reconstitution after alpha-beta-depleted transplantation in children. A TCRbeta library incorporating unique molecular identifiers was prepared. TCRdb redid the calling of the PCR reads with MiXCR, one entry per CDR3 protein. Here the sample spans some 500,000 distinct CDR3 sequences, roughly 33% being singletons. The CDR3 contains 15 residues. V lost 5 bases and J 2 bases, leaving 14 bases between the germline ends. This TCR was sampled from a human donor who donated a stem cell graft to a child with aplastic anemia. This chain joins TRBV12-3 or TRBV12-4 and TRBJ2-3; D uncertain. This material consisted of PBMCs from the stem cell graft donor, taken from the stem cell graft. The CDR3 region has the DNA TGTGCCAGCAGTACCATGGGGATATCCACAGATACGCAGTATTTT. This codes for CASSTMGISTDTQYF.